This TCR beta chain was sequenced during a study of blood T cell repertoires in COVID-19. About the research overall: Some COVID-19 samples were acute and others convalescent; all came from the United States, Italy and Spain. Sample material is recorded as cDNA or gDNA derived from T cells, B-cell-depleted T cells, or PBMCs.

The authors' processing: Estimation of nucleated cell counts relied on the amplification of reference gene primers. Data came from immunoSEQ multiplex PCR; TCRdb stores just in-frame clones and leaves some out. V, J and clone size were drawn from that table, and D and trimming were deduced from the DNA. Among approximately 100,000 clones, about 90% were seen once, and the ten largest hold 3.5%. Per germline, CDR1 SGHKS and CDR2 YYEKEE (reference sequence). The V end was cut by 0 bases, the J end by 3 bases, with 13 bases between. The CDR3 has 15 amino acids. The receptor was isolated from a human donor in a cohort sampled during active COVID-19. The J gene is TRBJ2-7, the V gene TRBV5-5, with D possibly matching TRBD1 (6 bases). Sample: peripheral blood. This CDR3 is CASSLDQGRNYEQYF. Here the CDR3 DNA reads TGTGCCAGCAGCTTGGATCAGGGGAGAAACTACGAGCAGTACTTC.